This T cell receptor (beta chain) was recovered during a study of T cell responses to AZD1222 COVID-19 vaccine. The CDR3 runs 15 residues. V lost 5 bases and J lost 1; bases outside the gene matches: 8. Germline V gene lookup returns CDR1 LNHDA and CDR2 SQIVND (reference sequence). General study findings and limits: Sampled repertoires all dated from after the peak T cell response. White British people made up most donors, females outnumbered males, and clonal diversity was possibly underestimated. The study found Spike-specific TCR breadth and depth rose after two AZD1222 doses.

Clones were read by immunoSEQ multiplex PCR, and TCRdb kept only the in-frame ones, dropping some. The data hold about 200,000 clones, with approximately 93% observed a single time. Details on this clone: Antigen unknown.

Second-dose groups at about 4 or about 12 weeks were pooled. This sequence joins TRBV19 and TRBJ2-7; 7 nucleotides line up with TRBD1. The sequencing used peripheral blood, collected 28 days after the second AZD1222 dose. This TCR was recovered from an adult who received the AZD1222 COVID-19 vaccine. CDR3 sequence: CASSFPGGNSYEQYF. Written as DNA, the CDR3 is TGTGCCAGTAGTTTTCCAGGGGGAAATTCCTACGAGCAGTACTTC.